This T cell receptor (beta chain) is drawn from a study of persistence of HIV-infected CD4 T cells. General study findings and limits: Proviral oligoclonality tracked with TCR oligoclonality within the same sorted cells.

This was the immunoSEQ version 4 assay in survey mode. Clones were sequenced by immunoSEQ multiplex PCR, and TCRdb holds only the in-frame ones, with some missing. The sample records about 40,000 clones, over 80% being singletons. On this clone itself: Its antigen is unknown.

Germline loops: CDR1 GTSNPN, CDR2 SVGIG (reference sequence). With 1 base removed from V and 6 bases from J, the gap between germline ends came to 19 bases. This CDR3 contains 15 residues. The stimulus was lysate of CMV-infected fibroblasts, roughly 9.2 ug/mL. Sorted nonresponding memory CD4+ T cells were CD40L-negative, CD69-negative, CD45RO-high. The V call is TRBV30, the J call TRBJ2-7; the D gene is possibly TRBD1 (6 bases). The receptor comes from an adult man with HIV who was CMV-seropositive. The specimen comprised CD4+ T cells sorted from PBMCs after approximately 20-hour stimulation, sampled from a patient who received antiretroviral therapy. In DNA form, the CDR3 reads TGTGCCTGGAGTGACCGTAGGGGGATTCTGGGCGAGCAGTACTTC. Translating it yields CAWSDRRGILGEQYF.